This T cell receptor (beta chain) derives from a study of Ad26.COV2.S vaccination and SARS-CoV-2 variants. Germline V gene sequence: CDR1 KGHSH, CDR2 LQKENI. This CDR3 region has 14 residues. After removal of 7 bases from V and 7 bases from J, the junction contained 6 bases not matched to a gene. Treatment defined: around 19 received Ad26.COV2.S at low or high dose, single or two shots; about 5 received placebo; per-sample allocation not given. Each sample was drawn 63 days after the first injection (of vaccine or placebo). Clones were sequenced by immunoSEQ multiplex PCR, and TCRdb holds only the in-frame ones, with some missing. The table lists over 400,000 clones, approximately 90% of them singletons.

The source of this sequence is a person between 18 and 65 years old who received the Ad26.COV2.S COVID-19 vaccine or a placebo. The chain is built from TRBV18 and TRBJ2-1; 11 nucleotides line up with TRBD1. The sequences come from peripheral blood, collected in a trial of Ad26.COV2.S vaccine versus placebo. CDR3 in DNA: TGTGCCAGCTTCCCGGGACAGGGGGGGAATGAGCAGTTCTTC. Protein: CASFPGQGGNEQFF.